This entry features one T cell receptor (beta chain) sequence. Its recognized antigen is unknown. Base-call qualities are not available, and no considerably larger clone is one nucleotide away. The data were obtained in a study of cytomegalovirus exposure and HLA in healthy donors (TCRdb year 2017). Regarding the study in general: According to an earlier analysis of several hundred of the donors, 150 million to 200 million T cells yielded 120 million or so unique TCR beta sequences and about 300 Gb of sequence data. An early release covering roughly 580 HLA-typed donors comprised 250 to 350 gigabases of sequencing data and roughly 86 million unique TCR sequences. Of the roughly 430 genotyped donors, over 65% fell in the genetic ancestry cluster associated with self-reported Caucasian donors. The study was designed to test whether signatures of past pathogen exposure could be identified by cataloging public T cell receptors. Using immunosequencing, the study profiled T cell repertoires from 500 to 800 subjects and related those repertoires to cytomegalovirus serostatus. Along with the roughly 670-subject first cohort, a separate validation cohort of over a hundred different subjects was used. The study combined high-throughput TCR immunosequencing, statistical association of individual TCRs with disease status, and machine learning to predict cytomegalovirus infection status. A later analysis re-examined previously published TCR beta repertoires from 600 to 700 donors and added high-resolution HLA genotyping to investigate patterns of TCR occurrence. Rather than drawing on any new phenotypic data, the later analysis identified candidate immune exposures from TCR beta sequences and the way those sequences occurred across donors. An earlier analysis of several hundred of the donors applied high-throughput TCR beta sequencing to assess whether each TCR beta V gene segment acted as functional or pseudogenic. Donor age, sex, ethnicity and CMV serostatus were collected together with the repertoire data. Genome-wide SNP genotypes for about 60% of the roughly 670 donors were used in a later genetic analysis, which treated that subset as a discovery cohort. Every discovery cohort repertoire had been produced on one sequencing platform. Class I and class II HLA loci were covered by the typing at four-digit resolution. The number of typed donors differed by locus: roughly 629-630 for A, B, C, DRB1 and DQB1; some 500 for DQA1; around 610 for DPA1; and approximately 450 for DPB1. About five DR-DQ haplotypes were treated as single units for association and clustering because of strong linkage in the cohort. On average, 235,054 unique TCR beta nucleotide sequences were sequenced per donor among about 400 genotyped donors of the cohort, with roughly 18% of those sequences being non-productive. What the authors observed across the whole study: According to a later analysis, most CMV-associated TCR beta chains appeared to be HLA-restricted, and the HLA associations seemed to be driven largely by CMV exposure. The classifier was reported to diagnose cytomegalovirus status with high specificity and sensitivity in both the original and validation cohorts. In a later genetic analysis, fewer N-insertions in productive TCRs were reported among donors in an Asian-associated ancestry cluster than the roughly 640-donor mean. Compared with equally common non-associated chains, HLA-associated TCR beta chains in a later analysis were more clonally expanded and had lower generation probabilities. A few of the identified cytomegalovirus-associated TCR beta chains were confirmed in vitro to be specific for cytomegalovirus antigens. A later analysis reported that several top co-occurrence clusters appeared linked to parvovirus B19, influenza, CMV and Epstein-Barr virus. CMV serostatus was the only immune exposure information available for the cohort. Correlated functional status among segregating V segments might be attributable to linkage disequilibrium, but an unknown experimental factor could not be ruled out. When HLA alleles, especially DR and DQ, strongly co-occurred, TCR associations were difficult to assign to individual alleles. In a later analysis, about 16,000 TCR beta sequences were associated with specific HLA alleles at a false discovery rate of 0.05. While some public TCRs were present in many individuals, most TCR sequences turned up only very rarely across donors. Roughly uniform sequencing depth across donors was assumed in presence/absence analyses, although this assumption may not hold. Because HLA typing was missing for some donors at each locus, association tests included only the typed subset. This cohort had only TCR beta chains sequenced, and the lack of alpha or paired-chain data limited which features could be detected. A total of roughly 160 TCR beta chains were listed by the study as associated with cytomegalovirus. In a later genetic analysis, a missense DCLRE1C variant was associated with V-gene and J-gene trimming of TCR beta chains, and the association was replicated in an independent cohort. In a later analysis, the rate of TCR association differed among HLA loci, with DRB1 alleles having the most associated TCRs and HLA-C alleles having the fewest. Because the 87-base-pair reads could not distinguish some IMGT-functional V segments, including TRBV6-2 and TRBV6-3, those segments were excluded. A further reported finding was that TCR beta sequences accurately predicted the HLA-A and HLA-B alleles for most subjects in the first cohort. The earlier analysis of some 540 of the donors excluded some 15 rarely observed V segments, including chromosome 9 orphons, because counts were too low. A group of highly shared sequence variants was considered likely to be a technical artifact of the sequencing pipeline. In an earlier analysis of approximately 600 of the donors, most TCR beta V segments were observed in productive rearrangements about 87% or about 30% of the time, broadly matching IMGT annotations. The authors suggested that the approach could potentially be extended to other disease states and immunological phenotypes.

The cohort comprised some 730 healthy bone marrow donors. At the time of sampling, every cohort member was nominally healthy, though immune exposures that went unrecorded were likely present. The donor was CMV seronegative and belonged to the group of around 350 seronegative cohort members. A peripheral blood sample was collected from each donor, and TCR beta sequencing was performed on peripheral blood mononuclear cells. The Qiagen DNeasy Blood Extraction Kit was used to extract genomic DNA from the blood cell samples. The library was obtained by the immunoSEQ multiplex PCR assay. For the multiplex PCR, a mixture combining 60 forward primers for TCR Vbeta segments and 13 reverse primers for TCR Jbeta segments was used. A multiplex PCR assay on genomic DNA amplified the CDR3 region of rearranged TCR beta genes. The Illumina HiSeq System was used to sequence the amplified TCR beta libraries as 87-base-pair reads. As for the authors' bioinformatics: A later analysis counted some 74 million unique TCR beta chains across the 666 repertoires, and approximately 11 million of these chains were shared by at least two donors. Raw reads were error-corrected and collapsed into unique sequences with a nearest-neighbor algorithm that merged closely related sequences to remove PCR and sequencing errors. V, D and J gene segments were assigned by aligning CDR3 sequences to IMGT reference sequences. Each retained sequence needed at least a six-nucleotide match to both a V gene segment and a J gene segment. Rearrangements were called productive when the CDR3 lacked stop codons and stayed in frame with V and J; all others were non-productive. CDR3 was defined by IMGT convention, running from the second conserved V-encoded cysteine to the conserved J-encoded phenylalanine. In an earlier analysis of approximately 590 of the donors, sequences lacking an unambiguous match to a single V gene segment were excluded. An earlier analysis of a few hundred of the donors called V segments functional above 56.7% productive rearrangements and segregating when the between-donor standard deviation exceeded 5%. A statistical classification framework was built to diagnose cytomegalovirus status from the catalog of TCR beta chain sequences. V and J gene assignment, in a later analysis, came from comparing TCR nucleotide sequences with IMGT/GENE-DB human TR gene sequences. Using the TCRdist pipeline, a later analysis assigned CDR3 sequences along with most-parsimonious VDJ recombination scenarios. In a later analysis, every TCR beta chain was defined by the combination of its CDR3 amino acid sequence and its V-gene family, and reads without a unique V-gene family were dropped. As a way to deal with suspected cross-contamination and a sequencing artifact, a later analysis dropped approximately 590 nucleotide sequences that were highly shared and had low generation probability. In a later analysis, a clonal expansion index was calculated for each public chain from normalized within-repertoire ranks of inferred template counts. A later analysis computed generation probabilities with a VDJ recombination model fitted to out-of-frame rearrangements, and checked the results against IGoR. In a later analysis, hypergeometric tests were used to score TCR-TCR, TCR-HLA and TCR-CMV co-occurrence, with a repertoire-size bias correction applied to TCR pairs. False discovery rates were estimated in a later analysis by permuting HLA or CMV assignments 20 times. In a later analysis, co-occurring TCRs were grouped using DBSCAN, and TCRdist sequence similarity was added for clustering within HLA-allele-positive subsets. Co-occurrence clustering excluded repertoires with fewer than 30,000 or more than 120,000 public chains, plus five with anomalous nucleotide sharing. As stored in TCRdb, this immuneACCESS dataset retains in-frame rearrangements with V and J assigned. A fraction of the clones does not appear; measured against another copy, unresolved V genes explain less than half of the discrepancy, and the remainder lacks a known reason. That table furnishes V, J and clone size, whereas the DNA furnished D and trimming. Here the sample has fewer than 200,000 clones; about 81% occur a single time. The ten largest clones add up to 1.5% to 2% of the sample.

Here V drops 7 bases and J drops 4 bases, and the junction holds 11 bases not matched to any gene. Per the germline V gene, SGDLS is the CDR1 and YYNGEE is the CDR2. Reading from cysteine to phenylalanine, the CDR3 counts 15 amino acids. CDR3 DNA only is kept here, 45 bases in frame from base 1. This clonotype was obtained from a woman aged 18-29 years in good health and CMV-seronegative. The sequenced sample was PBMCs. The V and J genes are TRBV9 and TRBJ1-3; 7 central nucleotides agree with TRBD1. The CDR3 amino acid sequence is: CASAPEGALGNTIYF. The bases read TGTGCCAGCGCCCCGGAGGGGGCTCTCGGAAACACCATATATTTT.